This T cell receptor beta chain was captured in a study of Tregs in tolerant kidney transplant recipients. CDR1 and CDR2 (germline): MGHRA, YSYEKL. This CDR3 region has 15 residues. V shed 4 bases, J shed 2 bases, and the junction held 5 bases outside the gene matches. This table comes from immunoSEQ multiplex PCR, and its TCRdb copy is limited to in-frame clones, with some not included. The table records tens of thousands of clones, approximately 93% of them present only once. Related graft donors supplied nonmyeloablative bone marrow transplants, and mixed chimerism was transient. The chain is built from TRBV4-1 and TRBJ2-7, with 10 nucleotides matching TRBD2. This clonotype was sampled from a human patient who received a combined kidney and bone marrow transplant. Some T cells may have come from the graft donor. Specimen: CD4+ T cells from blood (PBMCs), collected 12 months after the transplant. The CDR3 nucleotides are TGCGCCAGCAGCCGGGAGCGGGGGGGCGCCTACGAGCAGTACTTC. Amino acid sequence: CASSRERGGAYEQYF.